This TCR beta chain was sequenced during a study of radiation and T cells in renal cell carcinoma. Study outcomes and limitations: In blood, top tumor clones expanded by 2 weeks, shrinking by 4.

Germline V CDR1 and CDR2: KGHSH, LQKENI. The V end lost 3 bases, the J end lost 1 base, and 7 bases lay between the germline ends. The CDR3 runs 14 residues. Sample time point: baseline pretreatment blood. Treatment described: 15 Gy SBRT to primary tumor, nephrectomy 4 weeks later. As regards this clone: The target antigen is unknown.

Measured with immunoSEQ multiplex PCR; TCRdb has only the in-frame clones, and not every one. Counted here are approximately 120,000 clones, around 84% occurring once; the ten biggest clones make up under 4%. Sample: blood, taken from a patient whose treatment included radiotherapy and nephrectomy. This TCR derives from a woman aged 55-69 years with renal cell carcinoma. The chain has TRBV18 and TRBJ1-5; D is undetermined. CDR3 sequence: CASSPQDSNQPQHF. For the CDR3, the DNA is TGTGCCAGCTCACCCCAAGACAGCAATCAGCCCCAGCATTTT.